This T cell receptor (beta chain) stems from a study of T cell repertoires in cytomegalovirus infection. For this clonotype: What it binds is not known.

TCRdb fed the reads into MiXCR, producing one record per CDR3 protein. The sample carries 70,000 to 95,000 distinct CDR3 sequences, around 28% recorded once. The V gene's germline CDR1 is LGHDT and CDR2 YNNKEL (reference sequence). Deletions cut 0 bases from V and 2 bases from J, with 11 bases between. The CDR3 totals 15 residues. This chain links TRBV3-1 with TRBJ2-7; D gene ambiguous. This material consisted of CD8+ T cells from cultured PBMCs, taken from culture after CMV antigen stimulation. This sequence originates from a human donor in good health (CMV status not recorded). Some clones in this sample may be carry-over from other donors' samples. The CDR3 loop reads CASSQDLQLAYEQYF. The CDR3 nucleotides are TGTGCCAGCAGCCAAGATCTACAGCTCGCCTACGAGCAGTACTTC.